These T cell receptor beta chains were read from a single sample in a study of technical replicates of blood from several donors. Clones were read by immunoSEQ multiplex PCR, and TCRdb kept only the in-frame ones, dropping some. The sample contains under 85,000 clones, 80% to 95% of which appear only once. Sequencing was carried out using T cells isolated from PBMCs. The receptors originated from a human donor in good health. CDR3s include the opening cysteine and the closing phenylalanine or tryptophan. D genes are given only for firm matches. The size of a clone is reported for some rows only, either as once, few or many, or as a class for expanded clones.

D gene: .
V gene: TRBV18
clone size: .
J gene: TRBJ1-2
CDR3 protein: CASSPRVAFNYGYTF
CDR3 DNA: TGTGCCAGCTCACCCAGGGTCGCTTTTAACTATGGCTACACCTTC

D gene: .
V gene: TRBV9
clone size: .
J gene: TRBJ2-7
CDR3 protein: CASSVDGSRYEQYF
CDR3 DNA: TGTGCCAGCAGCGTAGACGGGAGTCGTTACGAGCAGTACTTC

D gene: .
V gene: TRBV6-5
clone size: .
J gene: TRBJ1-3
CDR3 protein: CATARGISGNTIYF
CDR3 DNA: TGTGCCACGGCCCGGGGAATCTCTGGAAACACCATATATTTT

D gene: .
V gene: TRBV7-9
clone size: once
J gene: TRBJ2-3
CDR3 protein: CASTAWGQGSRTDTQYF
CDR3 DNA: TGTGCCAGCACCGCATGGGGGCAGGGGAGTAGGACAGATACGCAGTATTTT

D gene: TRBD2
V gene: TRBV9
clone size: .
J gene: TRBJ2-1
CDR3 protein: CASSLAGGGNEQFF
CDR3 DNA: TGTGCCAGCAGTTTAGCGGGAGGAGGGAATGAGCAGTTCTTC

D gene: TRBD1
V gene: TRBV27
clone size: .
J gene: TRBJ2-7
CDR3 protein: CASSLAGGIYEQYF
CDR3 DNA: TGTGCCAGCAGTTTGGCAGGGGGCATATACGAGCAGTACTTC

D gene: TRBD2
V gene: TRBV15
clone size: .
J gene: TRBJ2-2
CDR3 protein: CATSMGLAMSAGELFF
CDR3 DNA: TGTGCCACCAGCATGGGACTAGCTATGTCGGCGGGGGAGCTGTTTTTT

D gene: .
V gene: TRBV6-5
clone size: few
J gene: TRBJ1-1
CDR3 protein: CASTQGSEAFF
CDR3 DNA: TGTGCCAGCACTCAGGGTTCTGAAGCTTTCTTT

D gene: .
V gene: TRBV10-3
clone size: .
J gene: TRBJ2-7
CDR3 protein: CAISAGTPYYEQYF
CDR3 DNA: TGTGCCATCAGTGCCGGGACTCCCTACTACGAGCAGTACTTC

D gene: TRBD1
V gene: TRBV2
clone size: .
J gene: TRBJ2-1
CDR3 protein: CASSKTGGPYNEQFF
CDR3 DNA: TGTGCCAGCAGCAAGACAGGGGGCCCCTACAATGAGCAGTTCTTC

D gene: .
V gene: TRBV6-6
clone size: .
J gene: TRBJ1-1
CDR3 protein: CASRSDEGAEAFF
CDR3 DNA: TGTGCCAGCAGGTCGGACGAAGGGGCTGAAGCTTTCTTT

D gene: TRBD1
V gene: TRBV27
clone size: .
J gene: TRBJ1-1
CDR3 protein: CASSSRQGSMNTEAFF
CDR3 DNA: TGTGCCAGCAGTTCCCGACAGGGCAGCATGAACACTGAAGCTTTCTTT

D gene: .
V gene: TRBV6-5
clone size: .
J gene: TRBJ2-7
CDR3 protein: CASSYWGRVSEQYF
CDR3 DNA: TGTGCCAGCAGTTACTGGGGCAGGGTGAGCGAGCAGTACTTC

D gene: .
V gene: TRBV30
clone size: .
J gene: TRBJ1-2
CDR3 protein: CAWSVRGFGYGYTF
CDR3 DNA: TGTGCCTGGAGTGTAAGAGGGTTCGGCTATGGCTACACCTTC

D gene: .
V gene: TRBV6-1
clone size: .
J gene: TRBJ1-3
CDR3 protein: CASTQDFGNTIYF
CDR3 DNA: TGTGCCAGCACCCAGGACTTTGGAAACACCATATATTTT

D gene: TRBD1
V gene: TRBV7-2
clone size: .
J gene: TRBJ1-5
CDR3 protein: CASSLDRGGNSNQPQHF
CDR3 DNA: TGTGCCAGCAGCTTAGACAGGGGGGGGAATAGCAATCAGCCCCAGCATTTT

D gene: TRBD2
V gene: TRBV7-8
clone size: .
J gene: TRBJ2-1
CDR3 protein: CTSSSYRSSGRVNEQFF
CDR3 DNA: TGTACCAGCAGCTCGTATAGGTCTAGCGGGAGGGTCAATGAGCAGTTCTTC

D gene: .
V gene: TRBV15
clone size: .
J gene: TRBJ2-1
CDR3 protein: CATSRDRIVVGGFF
CDR3 DNA: TGTGCCACCAGCAGAGATCGTATTGTCGTGGGGGGGTTCTTC

D gene: .
V gene: TRBV5-1
clone size: .
J gene: TRBJ1-2
CDR3 protein: CASSLEPSSGLGYTF
CDR3 DNA: TGCGCCAGCAGCTTGGAGCCCTCTTCAGGGCTTGGCTACACCTTC

D gene: .
V gene: TRBV30
clone size: .
J gene: TRBJ2-7
CDR3 protein: CALQDYEQYF
CDR3 DNA: TGTGCCTTACAAGACTACGAGCAGTACTTC

D gene: .
V gene: TRBV10-3
clone size: .
J gene: TRBJ2-7
CDR3 protein: CATGVSPIHEQYF
CDR3 DNA: TGTGCCACCGGAGTCTCCCCTATCCACGAGCAGTACTTC